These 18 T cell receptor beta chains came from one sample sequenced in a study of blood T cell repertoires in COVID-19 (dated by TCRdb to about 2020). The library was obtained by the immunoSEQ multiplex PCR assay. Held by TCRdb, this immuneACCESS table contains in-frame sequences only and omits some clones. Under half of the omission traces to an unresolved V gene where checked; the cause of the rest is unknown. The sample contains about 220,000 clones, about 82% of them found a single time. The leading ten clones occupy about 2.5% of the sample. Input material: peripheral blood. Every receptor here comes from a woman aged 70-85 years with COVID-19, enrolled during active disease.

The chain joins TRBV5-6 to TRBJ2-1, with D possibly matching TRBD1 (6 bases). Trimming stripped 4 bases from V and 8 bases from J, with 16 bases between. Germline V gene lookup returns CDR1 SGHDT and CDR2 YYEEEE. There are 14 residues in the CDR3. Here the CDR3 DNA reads TGTGCCAGCAGCCATGCAAACAGGGTCGATGAGCAGTTCTTC. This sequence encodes CASSHANRVDEQFF.

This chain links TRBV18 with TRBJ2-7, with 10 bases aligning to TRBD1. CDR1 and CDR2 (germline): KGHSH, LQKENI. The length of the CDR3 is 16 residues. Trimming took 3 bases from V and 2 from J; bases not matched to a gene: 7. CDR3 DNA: TGTGCCAGCTCACCCACCGGCGGACAGGGGGCCTACGAGCAGTACTTC. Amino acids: CASSPTGGQGAYEQYF.

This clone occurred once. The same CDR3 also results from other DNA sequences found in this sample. The CDR3 DNA reads as TGTGCCAGCAGGAGACAGGGTTACACTGAAGCTTTCTTT. Protein sequence: CASRRQGYTEAFF. The gene calls are TRBV27 and TRBJ1-1; 7 bases match TRBD1. Germline V CDR1 and CDR2: MNHEY, SMNVEV (reference sequence). J was trimmed by 3 bases and V by 6 bases; bases with no gene match: 4. The CDR3 is 13 amino acids.

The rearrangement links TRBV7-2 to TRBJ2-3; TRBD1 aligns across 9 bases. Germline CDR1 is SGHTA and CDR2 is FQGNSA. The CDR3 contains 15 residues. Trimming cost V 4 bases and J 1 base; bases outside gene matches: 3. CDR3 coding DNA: TGTGCCAGCAGCTGGACAGGGGTTCGCACAGATACGCAGTATTTT. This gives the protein CASSWTGVRTDTQYF.

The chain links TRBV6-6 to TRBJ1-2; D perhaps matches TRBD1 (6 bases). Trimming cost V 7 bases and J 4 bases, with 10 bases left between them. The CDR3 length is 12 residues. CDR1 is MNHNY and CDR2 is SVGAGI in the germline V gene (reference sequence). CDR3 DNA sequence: TGTGCCAGCACCCGGGACATCTATGGCTACACCTTC. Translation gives CASTRDIYGYTF.

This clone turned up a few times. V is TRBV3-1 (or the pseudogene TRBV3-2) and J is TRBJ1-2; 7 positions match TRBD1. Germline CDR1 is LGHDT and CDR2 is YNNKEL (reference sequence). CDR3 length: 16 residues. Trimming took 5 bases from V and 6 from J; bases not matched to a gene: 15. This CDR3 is CASSTFDRAPLDGYTF. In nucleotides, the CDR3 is TGTGCCAGCAGCACCTTTGACAGGGCCCCCCTCGATGGCTACACCTTC.

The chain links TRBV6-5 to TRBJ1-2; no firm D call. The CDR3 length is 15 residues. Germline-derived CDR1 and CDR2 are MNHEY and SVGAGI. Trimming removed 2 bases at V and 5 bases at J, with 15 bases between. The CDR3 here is CASSYRGDRIYGYTF. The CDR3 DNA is TGTGCCAGCAGTTACCGAGGAGACCGAATATATGGCTACACCTTC.

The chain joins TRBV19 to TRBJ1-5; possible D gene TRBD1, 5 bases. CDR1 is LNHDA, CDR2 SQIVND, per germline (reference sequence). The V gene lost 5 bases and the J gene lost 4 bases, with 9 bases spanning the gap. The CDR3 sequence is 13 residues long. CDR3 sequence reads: CASSPRQNQPQHF. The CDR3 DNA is TGTGCCAGTAGTCCCCGACAGAATCAGCCCCAGCATTTT. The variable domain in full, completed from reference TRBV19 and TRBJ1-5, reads DGGITQSPKYLFRKEGQNVTLSCEQNLNHDAMYWYRQDPGQGLRLIYYSQIVNDFQKGDIAEGYSVSREKKESFPLTVTSAQKNPTAFYLCASSPRQNQPQHFGDGTRLSIL.

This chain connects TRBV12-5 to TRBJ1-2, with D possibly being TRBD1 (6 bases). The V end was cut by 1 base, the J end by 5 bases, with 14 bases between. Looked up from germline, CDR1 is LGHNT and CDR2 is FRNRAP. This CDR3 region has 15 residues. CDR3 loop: CASGLDRVLGYGYTF. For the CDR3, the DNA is TGTGCTAGTGGTTTGGACAGGGTTTTAGGATATGGCTACACCTTC. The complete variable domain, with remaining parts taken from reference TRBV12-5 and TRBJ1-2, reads DARVTQTPRHKVTEMGQEVTMRCQPILGHNTVFWYRQTMMQGLELLAYFRNRAPLDDSGMPKDRFSAEMPDATLATLKIQPSEPRDSAVYFCASGLDRVLGYGYTFGSGTRLTVV.

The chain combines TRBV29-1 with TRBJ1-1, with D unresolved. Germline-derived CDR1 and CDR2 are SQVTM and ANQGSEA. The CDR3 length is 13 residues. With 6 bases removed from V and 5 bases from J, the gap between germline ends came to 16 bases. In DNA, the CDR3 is TGCAGCGTGGGCCTAATAGAGGGTACTGAAGCTTTCTTT. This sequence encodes CSVGLIEGTEAFF.

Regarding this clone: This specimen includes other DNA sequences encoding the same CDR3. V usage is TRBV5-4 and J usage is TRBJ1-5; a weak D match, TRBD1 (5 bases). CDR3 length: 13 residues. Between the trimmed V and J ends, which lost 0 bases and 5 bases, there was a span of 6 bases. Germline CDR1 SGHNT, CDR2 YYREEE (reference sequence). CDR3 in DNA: TGTGCCAGCAGCTTGGGGGGGGATCAGCCCCAGCATTTT. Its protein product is CASSLGGDQPQHF.

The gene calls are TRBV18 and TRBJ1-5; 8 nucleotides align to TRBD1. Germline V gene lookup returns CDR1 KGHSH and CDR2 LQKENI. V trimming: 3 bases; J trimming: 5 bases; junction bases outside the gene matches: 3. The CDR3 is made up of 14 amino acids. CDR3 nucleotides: TGTGCCAGCTCACCGTCACAGGGGGATCAGCCCCAGCATTTT. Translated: CASSPSQGDQPQHF.

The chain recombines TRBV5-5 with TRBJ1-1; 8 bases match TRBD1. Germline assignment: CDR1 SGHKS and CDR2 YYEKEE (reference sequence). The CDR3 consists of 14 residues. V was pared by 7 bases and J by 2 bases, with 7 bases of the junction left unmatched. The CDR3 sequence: CASYAGQANTEAFF. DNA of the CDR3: TGTGCCAGCTACGCGGGACAGGCAAACACTGAAGCTTTCTTT.

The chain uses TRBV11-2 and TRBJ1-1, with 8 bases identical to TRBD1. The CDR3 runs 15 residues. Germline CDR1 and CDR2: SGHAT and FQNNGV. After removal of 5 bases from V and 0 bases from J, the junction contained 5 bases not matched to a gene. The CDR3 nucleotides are TGTGCCAGCAGCCCCACAGGGGGGATGAACACTGAAGCTTTCTTT. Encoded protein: CASSPTGGMNTEAFF.

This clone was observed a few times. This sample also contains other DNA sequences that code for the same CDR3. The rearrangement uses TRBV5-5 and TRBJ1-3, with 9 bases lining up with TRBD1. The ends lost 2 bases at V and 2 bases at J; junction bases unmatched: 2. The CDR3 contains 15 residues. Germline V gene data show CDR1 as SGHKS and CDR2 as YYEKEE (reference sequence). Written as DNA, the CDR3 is TGTGCCAGCAGCTTAAGACAGGGGGCTGGAAACACCATATATTTT. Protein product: CASSLRQGAGNTIYF.

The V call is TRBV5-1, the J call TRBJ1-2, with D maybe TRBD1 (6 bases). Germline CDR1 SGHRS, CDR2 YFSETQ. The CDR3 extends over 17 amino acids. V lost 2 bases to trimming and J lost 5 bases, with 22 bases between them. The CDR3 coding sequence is TGCGCCAGCAGCTTTGACGGGACACCGGGCCAGGGGTATGGCTACACCTTC. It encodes CASSFDGTPGQGYGYTF.

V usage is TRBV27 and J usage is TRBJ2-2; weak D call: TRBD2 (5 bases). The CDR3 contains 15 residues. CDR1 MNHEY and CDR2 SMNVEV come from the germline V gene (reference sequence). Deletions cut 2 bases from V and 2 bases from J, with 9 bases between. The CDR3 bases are TGTGCCAGCAGTTTAAACGGGGTTAACACCGGGGAGCTGTTTTTT. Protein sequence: CASSLNGVNTGELFF.

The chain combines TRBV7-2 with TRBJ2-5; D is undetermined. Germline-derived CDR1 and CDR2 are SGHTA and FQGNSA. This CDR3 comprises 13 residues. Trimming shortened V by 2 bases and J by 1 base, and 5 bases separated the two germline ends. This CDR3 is CASSLPSQETQYF. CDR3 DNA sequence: TGTGCCAGCAGCTTACCCTCCCAAGAGACCCAGTACTTC.